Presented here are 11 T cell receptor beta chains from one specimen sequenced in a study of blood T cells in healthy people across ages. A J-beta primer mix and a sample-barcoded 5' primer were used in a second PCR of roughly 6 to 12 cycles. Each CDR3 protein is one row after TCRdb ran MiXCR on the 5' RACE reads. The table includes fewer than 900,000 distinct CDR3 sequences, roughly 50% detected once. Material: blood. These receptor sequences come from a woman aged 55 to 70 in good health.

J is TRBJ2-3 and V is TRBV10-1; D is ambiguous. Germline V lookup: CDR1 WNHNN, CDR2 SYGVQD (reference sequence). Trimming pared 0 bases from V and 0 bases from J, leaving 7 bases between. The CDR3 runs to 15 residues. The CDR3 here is CASSESKDSTDTQYF. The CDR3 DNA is TGCGCCAGCAGTGAGTCGAAGGACAGCACAGATACGCAGTATTTT.

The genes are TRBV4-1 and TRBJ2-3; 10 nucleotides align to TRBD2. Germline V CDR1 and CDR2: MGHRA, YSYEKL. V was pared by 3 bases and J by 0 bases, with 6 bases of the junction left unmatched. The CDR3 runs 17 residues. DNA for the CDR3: TGCGCCAGCAGCCACGGTGGACTAGCGGCTAGCACAGATACGCAGTATTTT. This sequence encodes CASSHGGLAASTDTQYF.

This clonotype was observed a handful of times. Here the CDR3 reads CSARVLRGGGYEQYF. CDR3 bases: TGCAGTGCTAGAGTACTGCGCGGTGGCGGTTACGAGCAGTACTTC. The chain has TRBV20-1 and TRBJ2-7; D call uncertain. Germline loops: CDR1 DFQATT, CDR2 SNEGSKA (reference sequence). The CDR3 covers 15 residues. The V and J ends lost 1 base and 4 bases respectively, with 17 bases between them.

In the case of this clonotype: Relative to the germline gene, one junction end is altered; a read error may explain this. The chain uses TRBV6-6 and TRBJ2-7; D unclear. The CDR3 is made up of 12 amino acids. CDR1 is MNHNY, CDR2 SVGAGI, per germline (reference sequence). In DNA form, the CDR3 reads TGTGCCAACAGTTTACATCAATACGAGCAGTACTTC. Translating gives CANSLHQYEQYF.

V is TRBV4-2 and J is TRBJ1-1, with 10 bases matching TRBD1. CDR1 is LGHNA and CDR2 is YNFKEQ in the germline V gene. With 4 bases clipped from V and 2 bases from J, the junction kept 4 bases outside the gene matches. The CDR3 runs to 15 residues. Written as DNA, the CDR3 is TGTGCCAGCAGCCGAGGACAGGGGGATAACACTGAAGCTTTCTTT. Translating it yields CASSRGQGDNTEAFF.

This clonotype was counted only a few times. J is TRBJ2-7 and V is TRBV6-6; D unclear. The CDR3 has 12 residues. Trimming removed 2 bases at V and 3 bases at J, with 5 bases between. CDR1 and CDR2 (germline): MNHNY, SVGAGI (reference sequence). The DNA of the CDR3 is TGTGCCAGCAGTTACGGTCACTACGAGCAGTACTTC. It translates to CASSYGHYEQYF.

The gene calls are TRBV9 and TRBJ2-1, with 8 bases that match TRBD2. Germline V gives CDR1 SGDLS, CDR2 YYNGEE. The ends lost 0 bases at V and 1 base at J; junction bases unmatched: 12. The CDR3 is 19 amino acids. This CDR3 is CASSVVPLTGTSSYNEQFF. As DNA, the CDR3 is TGTGCCAGCAGCGTAGTGCCCCTTACCGGGACTAGTTCCTACAATGAGCAGTTCTTC.

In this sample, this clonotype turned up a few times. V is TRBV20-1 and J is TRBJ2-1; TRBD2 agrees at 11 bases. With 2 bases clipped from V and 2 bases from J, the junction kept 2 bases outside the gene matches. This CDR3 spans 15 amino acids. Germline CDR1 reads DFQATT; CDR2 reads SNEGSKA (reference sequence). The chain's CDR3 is CSARSLAGAYNEQFF. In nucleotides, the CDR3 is TGCAGTGCTAGATCACTAGCGGGAGCCTACAATGAGCAGTTCTTC.

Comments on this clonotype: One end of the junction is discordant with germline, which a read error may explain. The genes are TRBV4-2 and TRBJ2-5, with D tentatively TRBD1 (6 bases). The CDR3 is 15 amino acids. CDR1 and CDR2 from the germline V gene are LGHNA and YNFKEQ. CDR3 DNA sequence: TGTGCCTGCAGCCAAGCAGGGGAGTACCAAGAGACCCAGTACTTC. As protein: CACSQAGEYQETQYF.

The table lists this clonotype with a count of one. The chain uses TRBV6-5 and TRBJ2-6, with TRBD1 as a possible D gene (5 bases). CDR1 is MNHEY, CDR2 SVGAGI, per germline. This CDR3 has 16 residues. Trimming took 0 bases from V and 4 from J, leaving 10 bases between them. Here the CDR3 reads CASSYSDSSGANVLTF. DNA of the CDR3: TGTGCCAGCAGTTACTCCGACAGCTCCGGGGCCAACGTCCTGACTTTC.

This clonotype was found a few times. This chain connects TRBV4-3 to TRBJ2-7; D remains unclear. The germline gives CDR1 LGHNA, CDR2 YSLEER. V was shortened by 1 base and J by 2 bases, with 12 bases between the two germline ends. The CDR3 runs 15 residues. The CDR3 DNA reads TGCGCCAGCAGCCAAGTATCCGGTCTCGCCTACGAGCAGTACTTC. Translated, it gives CASSQVSGLAYEQYF.